The T cell receptor (beta chain) under discussion was sequenced for a study of tumor-infiltrating lymphocytes in primary liver carcinoma. The template, approximately 500 ng total RNA, yielded TCR beta cDNA made with a constant-region primer. ARM-PCR was slightly modified, and three nested multiplex PCR rounds with it gave rise to the TCR beta libraries. The first two PCR rounds, roughly 10 cycles each, used TRBV1-TRBV30 forward primers and a C-beta reverse primer. TCRdb itself ran the multiplex PCR reads through MiXCR, one entry per CDR3 protein. The data contain under 50,000 distinct CDR3 sequences, 65% to 80% of them singletons. Co-extraction yielded RNA and DNA from around 20-30 mg of unsorted bulk tissue. The CDR3 length is 14 residues. Germline values: CDR1 DFQATT, CDR2 SNEGSKA (reference sequence). The V and J ends lost 6 bases and 2 bases respectively, with 17 bases between them.

This rearrangement joins TRBV20-1 to TRBJ2-7, with D unresolved. The receptor comes from a middle-aged man with primary liver carcinoma and hepatitis B virus infection. Sequences were obtained from liver tumor tissue from sampling region 5. The subset denotes: tumor region T5, tumor centre. CDR3 sequence: CSAARAGETYEQYF. The CDR3 DNA reads TGCAGTGCCGCACGGGCAGGCGAAACCTACGAGCAGTACTTC.